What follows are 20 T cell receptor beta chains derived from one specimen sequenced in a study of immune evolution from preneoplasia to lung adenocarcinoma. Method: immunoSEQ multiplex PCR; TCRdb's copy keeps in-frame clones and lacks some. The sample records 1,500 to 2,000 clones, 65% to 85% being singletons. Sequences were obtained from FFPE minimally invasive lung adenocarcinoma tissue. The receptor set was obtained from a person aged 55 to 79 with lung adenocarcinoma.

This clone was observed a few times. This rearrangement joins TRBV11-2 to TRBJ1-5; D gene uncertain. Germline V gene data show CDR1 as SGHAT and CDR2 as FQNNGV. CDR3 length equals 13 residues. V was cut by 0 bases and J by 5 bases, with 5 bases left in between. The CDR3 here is CASSLDSYQPQHF. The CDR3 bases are TGTGCCAGCAGCTTAGATAGTTATCAGCCCCAGCATTTT.

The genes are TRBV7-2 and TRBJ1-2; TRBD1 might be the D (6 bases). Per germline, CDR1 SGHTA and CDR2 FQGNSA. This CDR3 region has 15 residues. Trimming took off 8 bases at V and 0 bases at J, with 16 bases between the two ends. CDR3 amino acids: CASGTGNEANYGYTF. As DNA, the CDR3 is TGTGCCAGCGGCACAGGGAATGAGGCTAACTATGGCTACACCTTC.

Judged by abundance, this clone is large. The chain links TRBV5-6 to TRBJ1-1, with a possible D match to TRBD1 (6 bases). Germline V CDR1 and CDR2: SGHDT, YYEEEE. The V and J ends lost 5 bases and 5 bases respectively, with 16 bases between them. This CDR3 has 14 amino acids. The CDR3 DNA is TGTGCCAGCAGTACCGGGACATGGGAAACTGAAGCTTTCTTT. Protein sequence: CASSTGTWETEAFF.

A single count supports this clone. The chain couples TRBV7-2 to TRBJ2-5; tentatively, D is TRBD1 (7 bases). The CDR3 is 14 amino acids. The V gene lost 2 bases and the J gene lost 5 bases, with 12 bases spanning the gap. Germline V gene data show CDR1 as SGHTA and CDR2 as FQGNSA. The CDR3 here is CASSLQGGVETQYF. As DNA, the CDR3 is TGTGCCAGCAGCTTACAGGGGGGCGTGGAGACCCAGTACTTC. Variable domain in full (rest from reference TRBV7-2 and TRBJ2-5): GAGVSQSPSNKVTEKGKDVELRCDPISGHTALYWYRQSLGQGLEFLIYFQGNSAPDKSGLPSDRFSAERTGGSVSTLTIQRTQQEDSAVYLCASSLQGGVETQYFGPGTRLLVL.

The CDR3 loop reads CASSPASGDIQYF. The DNA of the CDR3 is TGTGCCAGCAGCCCCGCATCCGGGGACATTCAGTACTTC. The chain links TRBV7-2 to TRBJ2-4, with a weak D call TRBD2 (5 bases). The CDR3 extends over 13 amino acids. Per the germline V gene, CDR1 is SGHTA and CDR2 is FQGNSA. Trimming stripped 5 bases from V and 8 bases from J, with 13 bases between.

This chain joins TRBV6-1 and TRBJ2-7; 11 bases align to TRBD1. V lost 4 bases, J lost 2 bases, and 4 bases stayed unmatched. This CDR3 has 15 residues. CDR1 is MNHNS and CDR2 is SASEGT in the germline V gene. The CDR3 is CASSGPGQGAYEQYF. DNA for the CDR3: TGTGCCAGCAGTGGACCGGGACAGGGGGCCTACGAGCAGTACTTC.

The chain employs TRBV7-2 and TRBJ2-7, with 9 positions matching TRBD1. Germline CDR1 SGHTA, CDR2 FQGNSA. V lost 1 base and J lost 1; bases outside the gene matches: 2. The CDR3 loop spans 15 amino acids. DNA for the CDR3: TGTGCCAGCAGCTTAGTGACAGGGGGTTCCTACGAGCAGTACTTC. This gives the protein CASSLVTGGSYEQYF.

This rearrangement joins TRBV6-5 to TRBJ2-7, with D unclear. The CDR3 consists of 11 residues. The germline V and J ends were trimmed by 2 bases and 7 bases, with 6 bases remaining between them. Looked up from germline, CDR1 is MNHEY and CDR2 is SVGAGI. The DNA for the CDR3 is TGTGCCAGCAGTTACGGCCCTGAGCAGTACTTC. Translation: CASSYGPEQYF.

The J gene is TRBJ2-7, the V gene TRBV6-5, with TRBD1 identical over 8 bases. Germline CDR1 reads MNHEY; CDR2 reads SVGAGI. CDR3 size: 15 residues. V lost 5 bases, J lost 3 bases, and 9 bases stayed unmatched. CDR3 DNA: TGTGCCAGCAGTCAAAACCCGGACAGGGACTACGAGCAGTACTTC. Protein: CASSQNPDRDYEQYF.

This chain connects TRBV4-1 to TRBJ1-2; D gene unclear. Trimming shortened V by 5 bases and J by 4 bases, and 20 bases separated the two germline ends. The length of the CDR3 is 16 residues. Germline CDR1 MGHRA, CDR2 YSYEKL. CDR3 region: CASSVESNRKTYGYTF. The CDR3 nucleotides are TGCGCCAGCAGCGTTGAGTCGAACCGAAAGACCTATGGCTACACCTTC.

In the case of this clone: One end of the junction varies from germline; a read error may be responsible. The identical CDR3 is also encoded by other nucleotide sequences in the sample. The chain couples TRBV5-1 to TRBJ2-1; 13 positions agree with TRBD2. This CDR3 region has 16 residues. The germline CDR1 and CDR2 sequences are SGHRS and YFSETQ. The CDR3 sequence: CASRDTSGGARDEQFF. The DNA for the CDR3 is TGCGCCAGCAGAGATACTAGCGGGGGGGCTAGGGATGAACAGTTCTTC.

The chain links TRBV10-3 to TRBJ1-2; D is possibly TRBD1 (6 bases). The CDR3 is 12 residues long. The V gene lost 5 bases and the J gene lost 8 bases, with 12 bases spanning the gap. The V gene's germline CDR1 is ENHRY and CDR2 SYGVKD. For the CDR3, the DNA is TGTGCCATCAGTCCACAGGGTCGCGGCTACACCTTC. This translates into CAISPQGRGYTF.

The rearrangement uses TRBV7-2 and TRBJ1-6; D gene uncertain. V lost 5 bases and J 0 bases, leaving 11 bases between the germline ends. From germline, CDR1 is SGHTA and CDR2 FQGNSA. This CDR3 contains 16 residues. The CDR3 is CASSLASSSYNSPLHF. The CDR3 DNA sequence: TGTGCCAGCAGCCTCGCCTCGAGCTCCTATAATTCACCCCTCCACTTT.

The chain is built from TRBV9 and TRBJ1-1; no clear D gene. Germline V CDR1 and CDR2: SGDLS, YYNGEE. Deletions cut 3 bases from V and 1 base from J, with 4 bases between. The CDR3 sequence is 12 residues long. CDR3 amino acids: CASSGSNTEAFF. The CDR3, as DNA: TGTGCCAGCAGCGGCTCGAACACTGAAGCTTTCTTT.

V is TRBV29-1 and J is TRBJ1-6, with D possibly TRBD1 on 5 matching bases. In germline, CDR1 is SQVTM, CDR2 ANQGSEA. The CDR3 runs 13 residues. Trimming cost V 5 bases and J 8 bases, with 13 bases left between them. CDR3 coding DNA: TGCAGCGTTCGGGAACAGGAGTATTCACCCCTCCACTTT. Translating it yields CSVREQEYSPLHF.

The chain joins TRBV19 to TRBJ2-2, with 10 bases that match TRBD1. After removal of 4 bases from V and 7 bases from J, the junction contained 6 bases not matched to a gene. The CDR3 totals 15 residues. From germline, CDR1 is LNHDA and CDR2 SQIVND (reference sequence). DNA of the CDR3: TGTGCCAGTAGTAGACAGGGGGCTATTGGCGGGGAGCTGTTTTTT. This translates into CASSRQGAIGGELFF.

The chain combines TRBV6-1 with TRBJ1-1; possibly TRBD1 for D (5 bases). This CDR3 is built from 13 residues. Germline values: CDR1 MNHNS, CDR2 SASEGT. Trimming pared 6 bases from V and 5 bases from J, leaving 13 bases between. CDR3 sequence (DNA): TGTGCCAGCAGGAGGGGCATGGGAACTGAAGCTTTCTTT. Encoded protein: CASRRGMGTEAFF.

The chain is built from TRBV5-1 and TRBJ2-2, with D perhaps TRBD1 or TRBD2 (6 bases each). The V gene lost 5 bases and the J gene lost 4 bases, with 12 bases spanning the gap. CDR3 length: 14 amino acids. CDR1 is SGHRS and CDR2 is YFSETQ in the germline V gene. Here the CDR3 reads CASREGVTTGELFF. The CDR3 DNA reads TGCGCCAGCAGGGAGGGGGTGACCACCGGGGAGCTGTTTTTT. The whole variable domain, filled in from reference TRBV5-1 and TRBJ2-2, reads KAGVTQTPRYLIKTRGQQVTLSCSPISGHRSVSWYQQTPGQGLQFLFEYFSETQRNKGNFPGRFSGRQFSNSRSEMNVSTLELGDSALYLCASREGVTTGELFFGEGSRLTVL.

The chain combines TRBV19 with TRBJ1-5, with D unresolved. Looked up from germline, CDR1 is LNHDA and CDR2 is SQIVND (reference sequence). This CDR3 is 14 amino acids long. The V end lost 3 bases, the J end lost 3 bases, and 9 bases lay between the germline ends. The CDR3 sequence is CASSIGDNNQPQHF. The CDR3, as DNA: TGTGCCAGTAGTATCGGGGATAACAATCAGCCCCAGCATTTT.

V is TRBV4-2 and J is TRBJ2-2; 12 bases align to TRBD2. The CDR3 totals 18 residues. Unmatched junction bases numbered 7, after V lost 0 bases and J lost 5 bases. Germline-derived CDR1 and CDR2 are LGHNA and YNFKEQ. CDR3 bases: TGTGCCAGCAGCCAAGAGCCGCTAGCGGGGGGGCAAACCGGGGAGCTGTTTTTT. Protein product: CASSQEPLAGGQTGELFF.